This T cell receptor (beta chain) originates from a study of Graves' ophthalmopathy and Graves' hyperthyroidism. Overall study findings and caveats: Blood also contained most of the expanded thyroid clonotypes above 0.001 frequency.

Details on this clonotype: Its antigen is undetermined. The junction and the germline gene differ at one end; a read error may be behind it.

RNA transcripts served as template for amplifying TCR beta CDR3 sequences. HTBI primers primed a first-round RT-PCR, and a second-round multiplex PCR followed. TCRdb itself ran the multiplex PCR reads through MiXCR, one entry per CDR3 protein. In the table there are around 1,200,000 distinct CDR3 sequences, about two fifths of which are singletons. CDR1 is SQVTM, CDR2 ANQGSEA, per germline. The CDR3 totals 16 residues. The J gene is TRBJ1-1, the V gene TRBV29-1, with D tentatively TRBD1 (6 bases). This clonotype originated in an adult man with Graves' hyperthyroidism. The sequenced sample consisted of peripheral blood or thyroid tissue (not recorded which). This CDR3 is CSIDHGRGQSYTEAFF. The DNA for the CDR3 is TGCAGCATTGACCACGGCAGGGGACAATCATACACTGAAGCTTTCTTT. The entire variable domain, with the rest obtained from reference TRBV29-1 and TRBJ1-1, is as follows: SAVISQKPSRDICQRGTSLTIQCQVDSQVTMMFWYRQQPGQSLTLIATANQGSEATYESGFVIDKFPISRPNLTFSTLTVSNMSPEDSSIYLCSIDHGRGQSYTEAFFGQGTRLTVV.